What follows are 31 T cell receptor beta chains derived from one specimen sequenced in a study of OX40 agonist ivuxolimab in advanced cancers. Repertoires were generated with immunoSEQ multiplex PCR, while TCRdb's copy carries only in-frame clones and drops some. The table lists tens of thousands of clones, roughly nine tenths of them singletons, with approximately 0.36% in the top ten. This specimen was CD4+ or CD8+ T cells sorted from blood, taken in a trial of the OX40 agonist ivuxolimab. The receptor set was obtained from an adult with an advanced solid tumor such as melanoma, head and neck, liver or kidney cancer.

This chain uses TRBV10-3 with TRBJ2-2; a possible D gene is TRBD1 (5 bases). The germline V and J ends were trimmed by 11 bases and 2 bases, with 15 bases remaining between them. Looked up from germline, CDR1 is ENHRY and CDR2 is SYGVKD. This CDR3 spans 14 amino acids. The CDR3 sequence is CASQTEPNTGELFF. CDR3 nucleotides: TGTGCCTCTCAGACAGAACCTAACACCGGGGAGCTGTTTTTT.

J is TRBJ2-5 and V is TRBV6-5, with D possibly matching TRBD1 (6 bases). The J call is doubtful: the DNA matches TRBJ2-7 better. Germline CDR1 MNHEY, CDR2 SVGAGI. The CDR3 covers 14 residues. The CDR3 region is CASSRYRDPYEQYF. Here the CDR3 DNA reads TGTGCCAGCAGTCGCTACAGGGACCCCTACGAGCAGTACTTC.

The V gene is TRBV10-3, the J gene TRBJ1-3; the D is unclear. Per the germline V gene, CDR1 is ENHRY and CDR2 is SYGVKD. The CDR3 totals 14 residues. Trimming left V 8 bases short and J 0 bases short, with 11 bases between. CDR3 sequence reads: CAIQDGNSGNTIYF. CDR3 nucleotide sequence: TGTGCCATCCAGGACGGTAACTCTGGAAACACCATATATTTT.

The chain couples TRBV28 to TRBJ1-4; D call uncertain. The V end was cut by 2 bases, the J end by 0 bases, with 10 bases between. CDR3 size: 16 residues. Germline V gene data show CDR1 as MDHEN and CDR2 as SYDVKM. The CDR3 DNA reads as TGTGCCAGCAGTTTAGGAAGGGCAGCAACTAATGAAAAACTGTTTTTT. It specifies CASSLGRAATNEKLFF.

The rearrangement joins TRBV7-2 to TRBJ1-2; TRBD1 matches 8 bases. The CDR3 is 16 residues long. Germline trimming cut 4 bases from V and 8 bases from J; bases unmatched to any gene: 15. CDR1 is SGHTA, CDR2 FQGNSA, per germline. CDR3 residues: CASSSFRGHDGSGYTF. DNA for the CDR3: TGTGCCAGCAGCTCATTCAGGGGGCACGACGGTAGCGGCTACACCTTC. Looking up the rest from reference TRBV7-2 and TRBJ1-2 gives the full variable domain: GAGVSQSPSNKVTEKGKDVELRCDPISGHTALYWYRQSLGQGLEFLIYFQGNSAPDKSGLPSDRFSAERTGGSVSTLTIQRTQQEDSAVYLCASSSFRGHDGSGYTFGSGTRLTVV.

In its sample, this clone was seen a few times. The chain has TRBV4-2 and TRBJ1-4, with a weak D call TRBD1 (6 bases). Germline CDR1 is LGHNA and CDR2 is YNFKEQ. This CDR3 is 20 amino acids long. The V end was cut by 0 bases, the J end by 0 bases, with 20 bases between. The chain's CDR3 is CASSQESPGQYESTNEKLFF. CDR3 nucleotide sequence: TGTGCCAGCAGCCAAGAATCCCCCGGACAGTATGAATCAACTAATGAAAAACTGTTTTTT.

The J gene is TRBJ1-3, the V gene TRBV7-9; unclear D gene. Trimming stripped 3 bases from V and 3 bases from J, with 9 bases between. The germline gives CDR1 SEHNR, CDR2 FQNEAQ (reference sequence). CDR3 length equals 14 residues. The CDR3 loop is CASSFGFDGNTIYF. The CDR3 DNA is TGTGCCAGCAGCTTTGGGTTCGATGGAAACACCATATATTTT. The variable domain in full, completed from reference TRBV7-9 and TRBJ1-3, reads DTGVSQNPRHKITKRGQNVTFRCDPISEHNRLYWYRQTLGQGPEFLTYFQNEAQLEKSRLLSDRFSAERPKGSFSTLEIQRTEQGDSAMYLCASSFGFDGNTIYFGEGSWLTVV.

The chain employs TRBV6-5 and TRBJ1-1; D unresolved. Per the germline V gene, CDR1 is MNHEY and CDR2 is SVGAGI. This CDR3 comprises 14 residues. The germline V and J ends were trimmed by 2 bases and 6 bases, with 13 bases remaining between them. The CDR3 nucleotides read TGTGCCAGCAGTTACGTAGTCGGGTCTTCTGAAGCTTTCTTT. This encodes CASSYVVGSSEAFF.

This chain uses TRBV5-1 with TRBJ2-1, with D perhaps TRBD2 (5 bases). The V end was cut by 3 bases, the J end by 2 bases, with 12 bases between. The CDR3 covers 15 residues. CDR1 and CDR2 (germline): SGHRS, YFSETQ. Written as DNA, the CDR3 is TGCGCCAGCAGCTCTTTAGCGTCTCCCTACAATGAGCAGTTCTTC. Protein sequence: CASSSLASPYNEQFF.

The CDR3 DNA reads TGTGCCAGCAGCCTTGAATTGAACCTGATGGGGACCCAGTACTTC. Protein product: CASSLELNLMGTQYF. V gene TRBV28 combines with J gene TRBJ2-5; D gene ambiguous. Germline-derived CDR1 and CDR2 are MDHEN and SYDVKM. The ends were cut back, 6 bases at V and 7 bases at J, with 21 bases in the middle. The CDR3 consists of 15 residues.

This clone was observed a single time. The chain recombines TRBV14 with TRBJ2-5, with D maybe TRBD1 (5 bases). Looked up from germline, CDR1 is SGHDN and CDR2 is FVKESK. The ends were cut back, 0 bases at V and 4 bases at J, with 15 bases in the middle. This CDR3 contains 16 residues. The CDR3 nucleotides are TGTGCCAGCAGCCAAGAAGGGCAAGGGGCGAGAGAGACCCAGTACTTC. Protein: CASSQEGQGARETQYF.

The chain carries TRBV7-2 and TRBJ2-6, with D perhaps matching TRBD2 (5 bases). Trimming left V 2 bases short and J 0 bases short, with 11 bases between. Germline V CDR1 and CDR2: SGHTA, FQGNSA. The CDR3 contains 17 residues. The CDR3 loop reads CASSLTLTSSGANVLTF. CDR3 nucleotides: TGTGCCAGCAGCTTAACTCTCACTAGCTCTGGGGCCAACGTCCTGACTTTC.

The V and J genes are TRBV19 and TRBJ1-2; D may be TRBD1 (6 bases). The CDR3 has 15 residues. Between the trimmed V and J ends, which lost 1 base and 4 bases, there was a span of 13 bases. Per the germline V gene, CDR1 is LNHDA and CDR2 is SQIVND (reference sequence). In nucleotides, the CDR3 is TGTGCCAGTAGTATAGGGGAAGGGGACACCTATGGCTACACCTTC. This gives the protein CASSIGEGDTYGYTF.

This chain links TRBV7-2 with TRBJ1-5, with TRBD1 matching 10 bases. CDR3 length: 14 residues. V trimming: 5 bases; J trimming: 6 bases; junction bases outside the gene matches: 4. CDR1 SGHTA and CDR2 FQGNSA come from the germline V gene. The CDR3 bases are TGTGCCAGCAGCGTGACAGGGGGCGGTCAGCCCCAGCATTTT. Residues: CASSVTGGGQPQHF.

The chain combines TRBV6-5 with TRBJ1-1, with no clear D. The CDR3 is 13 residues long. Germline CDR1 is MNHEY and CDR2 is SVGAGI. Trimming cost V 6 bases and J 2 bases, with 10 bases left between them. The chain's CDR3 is CASSPTYNTEAFF. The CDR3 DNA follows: TGTGCCAGCAGCCCCACATACAACACTGAAGCTTTCTTT.

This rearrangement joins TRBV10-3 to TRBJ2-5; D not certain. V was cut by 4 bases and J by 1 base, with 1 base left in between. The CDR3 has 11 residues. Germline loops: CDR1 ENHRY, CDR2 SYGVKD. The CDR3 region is CAISAQETQYF. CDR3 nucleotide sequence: TGTGCCATCAGTGCCCAAGAGACCCAGTACTTC.

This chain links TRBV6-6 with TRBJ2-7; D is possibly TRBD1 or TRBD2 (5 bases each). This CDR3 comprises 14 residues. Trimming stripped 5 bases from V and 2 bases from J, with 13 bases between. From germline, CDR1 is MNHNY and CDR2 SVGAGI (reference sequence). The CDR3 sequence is CASSPLVGAYEQYF. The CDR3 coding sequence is TGTGCCAGCAGTCCTTTAGTGGGGGCCTACGAGCAGTACTTC.

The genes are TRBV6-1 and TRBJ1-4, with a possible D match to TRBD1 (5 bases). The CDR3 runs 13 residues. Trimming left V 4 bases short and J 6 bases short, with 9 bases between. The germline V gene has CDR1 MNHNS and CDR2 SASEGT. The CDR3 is CASSAGGDEKLFF. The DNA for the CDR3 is TGTGCCAGCAGTGCGGGAGGGGATGAAAAACTGTTTTTT.

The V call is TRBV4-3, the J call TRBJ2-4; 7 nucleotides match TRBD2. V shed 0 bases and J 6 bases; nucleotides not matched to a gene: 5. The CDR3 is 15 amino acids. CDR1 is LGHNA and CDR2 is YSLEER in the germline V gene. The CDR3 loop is CASSQDWASGNIQYF. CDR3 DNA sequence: TGCGCCAGCAGCCAAGATTGGGCTAGCGGAAACATTCAGTACTTC.

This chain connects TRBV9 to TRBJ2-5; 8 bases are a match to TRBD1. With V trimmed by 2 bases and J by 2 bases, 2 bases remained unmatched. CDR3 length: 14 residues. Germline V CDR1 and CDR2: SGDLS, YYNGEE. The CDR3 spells CASSVGTGQETQYF. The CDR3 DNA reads TGTGCCAGCAGCGTCGGGACAGGACAAGAGACCCAGTACTTC. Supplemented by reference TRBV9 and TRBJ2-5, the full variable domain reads DSGVTQTPKHLITATGQRVTLRCSPRSGDLSVYWYQQSLDQGLQFLIQYYNGEERAKGNILERFSAQQFPDLHSELNLSSLELGDSALYFCASSVGTGQETQYFGPGTRLLVL.

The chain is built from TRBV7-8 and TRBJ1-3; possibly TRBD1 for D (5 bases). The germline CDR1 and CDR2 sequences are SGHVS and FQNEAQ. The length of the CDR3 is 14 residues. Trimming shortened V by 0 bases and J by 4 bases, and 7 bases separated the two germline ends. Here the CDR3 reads CASSLAGAGNTIYF. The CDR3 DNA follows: TGTGCCAGCAGCTTAGCCGGGGCCGGAAACACCATATATTTT.

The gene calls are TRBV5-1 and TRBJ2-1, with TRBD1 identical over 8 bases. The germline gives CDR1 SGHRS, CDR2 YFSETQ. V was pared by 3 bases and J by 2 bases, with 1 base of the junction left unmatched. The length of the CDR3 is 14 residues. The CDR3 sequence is CASSSGGTYNEQFF. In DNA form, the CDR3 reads TGCGCCAGCAGCTCAGGGGGCACCTACAATGAGCAGTTCTTC.

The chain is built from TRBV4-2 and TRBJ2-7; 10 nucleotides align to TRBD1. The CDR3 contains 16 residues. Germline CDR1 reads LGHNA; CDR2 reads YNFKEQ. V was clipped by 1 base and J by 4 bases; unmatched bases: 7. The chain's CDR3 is CASSQAAGQGLYEQYF. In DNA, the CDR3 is TGTGCCAGCAGCCAAGCCGCGGGACAGGGGCTATACGAGCAGTACTTC.

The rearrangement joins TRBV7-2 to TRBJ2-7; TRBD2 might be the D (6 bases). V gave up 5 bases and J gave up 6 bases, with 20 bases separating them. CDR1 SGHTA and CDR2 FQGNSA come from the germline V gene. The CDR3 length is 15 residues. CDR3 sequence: CASSLTGLQIGEQYF. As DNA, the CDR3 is TGTGCCAGCAGCCTAACGGGACTCCAGATCGGCGAGCAGTACTTC.

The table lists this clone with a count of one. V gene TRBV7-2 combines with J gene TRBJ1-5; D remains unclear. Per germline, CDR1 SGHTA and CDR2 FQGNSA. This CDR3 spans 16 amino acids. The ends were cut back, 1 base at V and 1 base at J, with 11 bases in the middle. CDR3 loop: CASSLVALRSNQPQHF. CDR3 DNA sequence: TGTGCCAGCAGCTTAGTCGCTTTGAGAAGCAATCAGCCCCAGCATTTT.

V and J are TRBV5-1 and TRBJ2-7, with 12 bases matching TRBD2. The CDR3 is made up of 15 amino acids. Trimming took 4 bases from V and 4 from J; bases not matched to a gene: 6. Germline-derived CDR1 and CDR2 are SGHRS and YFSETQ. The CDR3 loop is CASSASGGAEYEQYF. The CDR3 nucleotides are TGCGCCAGCAGCGCTAGCGGGGGGGCAGAATACGAGCAGTACTTC.

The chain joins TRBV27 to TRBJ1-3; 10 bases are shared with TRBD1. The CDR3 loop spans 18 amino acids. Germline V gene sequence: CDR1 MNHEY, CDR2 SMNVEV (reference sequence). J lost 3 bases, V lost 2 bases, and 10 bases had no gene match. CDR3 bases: TGTGCCAGCAGTTTAATTCCGGGACAGGGGTATGATGGAAACACCATATATTTT. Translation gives CASSLIPGQGYDGNTIYF.

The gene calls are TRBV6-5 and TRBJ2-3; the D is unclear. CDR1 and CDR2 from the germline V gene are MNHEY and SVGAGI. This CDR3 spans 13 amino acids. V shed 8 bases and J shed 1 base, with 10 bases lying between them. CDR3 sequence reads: CASLGPGTDTQYF. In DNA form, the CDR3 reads TGTGCCAGCCTCGGACCGGGCACAGATACGCAGTATTTT.

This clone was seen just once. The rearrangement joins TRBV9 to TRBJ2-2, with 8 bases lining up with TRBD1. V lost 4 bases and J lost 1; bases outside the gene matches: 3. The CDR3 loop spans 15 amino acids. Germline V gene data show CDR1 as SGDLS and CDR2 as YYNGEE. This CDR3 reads CASSPTGVNTGELFF. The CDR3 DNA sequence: TGTGCCAGCAGCCCGACAGGGGTGAACACCGGGGAGCTGTTTTTT.

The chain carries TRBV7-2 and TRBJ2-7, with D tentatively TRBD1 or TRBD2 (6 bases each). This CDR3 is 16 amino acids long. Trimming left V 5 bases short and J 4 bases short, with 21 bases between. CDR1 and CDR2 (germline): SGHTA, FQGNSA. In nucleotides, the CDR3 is TGTGCCAGCAGCATAGGGGGGACGACTAGTACGTACGAGCAGTACTTC. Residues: CASSIGGTTSTYEQYF.

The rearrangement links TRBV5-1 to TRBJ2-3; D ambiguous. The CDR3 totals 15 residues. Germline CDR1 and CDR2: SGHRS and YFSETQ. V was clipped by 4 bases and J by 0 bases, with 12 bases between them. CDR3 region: CASSEDSASTDTQYF. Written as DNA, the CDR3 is TGCGCCAGCAGCGAAGACTCGGCTAGCACAGATACGCAGTATTTT.